This TCR beta chain is drawn from a study of quantifying T cell responses using KT2 cells (dated by TCRdb to about 2017). For the wider study: RNA was DNase-treated and reverse transcribed with TCR alpha and beta constant-region primers, mostly using SuperScript III. Under optimum conditions, the efficiency of the T4 ligation step was estimated to be more than 9.5%. To avoid over-amplification, PCR2 was carried out as a SYBR Green qPCR and halted once a predetermined fluorescence threshold was reached.

To test the sensitivity and accuracy of the pipeline, known numbers of KT2, a T cell clone whose TCR had already been sequenced, were spiked into unfractionated PBMC. A range of KT2-to-PBMC ratios was set up by mixing KT2 cells into a fixed number of PBMC. In regard to this clonotype: Its antigen is currently not known. Base qualities are not provided; no much larger clone lies one nucleotide away.

Receptor amplification or capture employed UMI-ligation and nested PCR. T4 RNA ligase 1 was used to ligate a single-stranded oligonucleotide containing the Illumina SP2 sequence and a UMI to the 3' end of the cDNA. PCR1 consisted of 4 cycles (98 degrees C 15 s, 69 degrees C 30 s, 72 degrees C 40 s), and for the beta primer an equimolar mix of RC1.1 and RC1.2 was used to cover TRBC1 and TRBC2. From PCR2 onward, TCR alpha and beta chains were processed separately, with sample indices and Illumina adaptors added. The UMI was composed of 12 random nucleotides, arranged as two hexamers separated by a spacer, and was positioned after an 8-base spacer. The libraries were sequenced on an Illumina MiSeq using v2 2x251 paired-end chemistry, usually with approximately 12 samples in each run. PhiX DNA was added at 5-7% to each sequencing library so that diversity was increased. As for the original processing: bcl2fastq converted raw reads to FASTQ, and Demultiplexor demultiplexed the reads by dual indices. Decombinator assigned V and J genes by tag matching, allowing a single base-pair mismatch. Using UMIs, Collapsinator corrected both sequencing errors and the frequency errors that come from PCR heterogeneity. Decombinator identifiers were converted to nucleotide sequence by CDR3Translator, the sequences were translated to amino acids, and CDR3 was extracted using C- and N-terminal motifs. A cluster of KT2 sequences sharing one unique molecular identifier was counted as one distinct KT2 TCR. TCRdb trimmed public reads at Q25 via fastp, called clones via MiXCR and kept in-frame beta chains. Every entry covers one CDR3 protein and lists the most common genes and DNA from its rows. For this entry, the V and J calls and clone size follow TCRdb and not the study's own pipeline. Recorded for this sample are 25,000 to 35,000 distinct CDR3 sequences; 10% of them occurred a single time. The ten largest make up 9.5% to 10% of the sample.

The paper as a whole reports these results and caveats: Counts of KT2 alpha and beta sequences scaled linearly with input KT2 cell number over several orders of magnitude. No side-by-side comparison between this pipeline and other TCR sequencing techniques was included in the study. Saturation in the detection of KT2 sequences was observed at very high KT2 spike-in numbers. KT2 sequences were detected down to the lowest spike-in tested, about one KT2 cell per 100,000 PBMC.

Sequenced: PBMCs spiked with cells of the T cell clone KT2. This TCR came from a human donor.

The CDR3 protein: CASSFSPRARPTF. The bases read TGTGCCAGCAGTTTTTCTCCCAGGGCGAGGCCCACCTTC. The V and J genes are TRBV27 and TRBJ1-2; the D gene is possibly TRBD1, with 5 bases matching. CDR1 and CDR2, per the germline V gene (reference sequence), are MNHEY and SMNVEV. CDR3 length: 13 amino acids, cysteine to phenylalanine. The DNA shown is the 39-base CDR3, in frame from base 1. V sheds 3 bases and J sheds 13 bases, leaving 18 bases between their ends.